This T cell receptor (beta chain) was sequenced in a study of beta chain features in type 1 diabetes. The study's findings and limits: TCRB CDR3s were moderately but significantly shorter in Type 1 diabetes patients in all four CD4+ subsets. There were fewer insertions and more deletions at the VDJ junctions of type 1 diabetes patients.

About this clone: The antigen remains unidentified.

The ends were cut back, 4 bases at V and 5 bases at J, with 5 bases in the middle. CDR3 size: 10 residues. CDR1 DFQATT and CDR2 SNEGSKA come from the germline V gene (reference sequence). The authors reverse transcribed all of the isolated RNA, so sequencing captured expressed TCRB transcripts. TCRdb's table, derived via immunoSEQ multiplex PCR, lists solely in-frame clones and lacks some. The sample has 400,000 to 600,000 clones; about 29% are singletons. Every single donor gave one heparinised blood draw, and these averaged about 116 mL. Isolation of CD4+ naive, central memory, regulatory and stem cell-like memory cells was achieved by sorting via CD45RO/CCR7/CD25/CD127/CD95/CD27.

The chain uses TRBV20-1 and TRBJ2-5; D is ambiguous. This clonotype was sampled from a man in his late teens or twenties in good health. What was sequenced was naive CD4+ T cells from blood. This CDR3 reads CSAIGETQYF. The CDR3 coding sequence is TGCAGTGCTATTGGGGAGACCCAGTACTTC.